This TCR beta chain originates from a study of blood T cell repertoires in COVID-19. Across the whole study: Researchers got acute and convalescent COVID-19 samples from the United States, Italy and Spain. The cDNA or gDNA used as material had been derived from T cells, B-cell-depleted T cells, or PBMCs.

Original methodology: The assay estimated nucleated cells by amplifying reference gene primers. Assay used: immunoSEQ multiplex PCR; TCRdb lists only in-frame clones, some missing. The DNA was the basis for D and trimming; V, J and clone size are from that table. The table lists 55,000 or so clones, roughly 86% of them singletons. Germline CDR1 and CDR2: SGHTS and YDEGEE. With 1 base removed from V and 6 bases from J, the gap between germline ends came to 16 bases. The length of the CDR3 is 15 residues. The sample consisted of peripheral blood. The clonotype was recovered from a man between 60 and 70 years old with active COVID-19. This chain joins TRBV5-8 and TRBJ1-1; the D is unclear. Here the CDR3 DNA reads TGTGCCAGCAGCTTGCGGCAGGATGGGCGCCCTGAAGCTTTCTTT. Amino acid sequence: CASSLRQDGRPEAFF.